The present TCR beta chain was sequenced within a study of blood T cells in healthy people across ages. The CDR3 length is 17 residues. V lost 2 bases and J 5 bases, leaving 18 bases between the germline ends. Germline V lookup: CDR1 PRHDT, CDR2 FYEKMQ (reference sequence). Primed by a sample-barcoded 5' primer and a J-beta primer mix, a second PCR proceeded for about 6 to 12 cycles. Any given sample supplied a minimum of 2.5 million CDR3-containing paired-end reads. One entry per CDR3 protein, called by TCRdb with MiXCR from the 5' RACE reads. The data hold fewer than 2 million distinct CDR3 sequences, with around 42% observed a single time.

The chain joins TRBV13 to TRBJ1-4; maybe TRBD1 (5 bases). Sequenced: blood. This TCR derives from a human donor in good health. CDR3 bases: TGTGCCAGCAGCTTAAAAGGGACGGGAACCTTCAATGAAAAACTGTTTTTT. It codes for CASSLKGTGTFNEKLFF. The full variable domain, its missing parts supplied by reference TRBV13 and TRBJ1-4, is AAGVIQSPRHLIKEKRETATLKCYPIPRHDTVYWYQQGPGQDPQFLISFYEKMQSDKGSIPDRFSAQQFSDYHSELNMSSLELGDSALYFCASSLKGTGTFNEKLFFGSGTQLSVL.